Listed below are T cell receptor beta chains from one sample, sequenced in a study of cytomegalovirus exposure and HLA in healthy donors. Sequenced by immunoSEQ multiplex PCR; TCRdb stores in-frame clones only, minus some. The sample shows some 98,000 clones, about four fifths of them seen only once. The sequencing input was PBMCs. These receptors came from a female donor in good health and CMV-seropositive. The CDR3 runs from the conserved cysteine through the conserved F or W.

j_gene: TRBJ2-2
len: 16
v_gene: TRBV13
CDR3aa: CASSPLRGRGTGELFF

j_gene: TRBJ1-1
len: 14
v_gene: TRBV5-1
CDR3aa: CASSLEGLKTEAFF

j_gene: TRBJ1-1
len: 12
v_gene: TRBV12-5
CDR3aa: CASAEMNTEAFF

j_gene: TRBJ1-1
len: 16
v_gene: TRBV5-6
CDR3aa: CASSLVFQGARTEAFF

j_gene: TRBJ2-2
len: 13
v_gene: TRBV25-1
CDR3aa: CASSLTNTGELFF

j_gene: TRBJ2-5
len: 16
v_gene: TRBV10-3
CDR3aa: CAISEEGWWSQETQYF

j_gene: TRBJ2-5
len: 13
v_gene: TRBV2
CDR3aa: CASSVGRAQTQYF

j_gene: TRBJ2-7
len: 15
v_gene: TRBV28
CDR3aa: CASRYGQGAHYEQYF

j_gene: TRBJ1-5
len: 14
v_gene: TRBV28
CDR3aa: CASSYQASNQPQHF

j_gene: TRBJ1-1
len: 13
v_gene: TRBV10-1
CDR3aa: CASRDRTNTEAFF

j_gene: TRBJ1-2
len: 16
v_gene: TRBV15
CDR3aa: CATSRGAGDVDYGYTF

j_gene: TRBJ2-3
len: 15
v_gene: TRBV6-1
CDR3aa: CASTPKSVSTDTQYF

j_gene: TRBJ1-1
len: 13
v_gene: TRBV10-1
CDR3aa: CASRRGWDTEAFF

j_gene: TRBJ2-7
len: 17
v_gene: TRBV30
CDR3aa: CAWGDRDLLPPFDEQYF

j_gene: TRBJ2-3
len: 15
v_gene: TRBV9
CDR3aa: CASSTSGRSADTQYF

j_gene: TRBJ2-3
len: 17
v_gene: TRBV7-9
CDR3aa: CASSPGTDRASTDTQYF

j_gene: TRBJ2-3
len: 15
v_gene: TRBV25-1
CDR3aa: CASRSGGDRTDTQYF

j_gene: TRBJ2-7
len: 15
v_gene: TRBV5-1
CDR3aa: CASSLGGTNAYEQYF

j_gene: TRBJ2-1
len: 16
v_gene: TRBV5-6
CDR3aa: CASSFGTSGGVNEQFF

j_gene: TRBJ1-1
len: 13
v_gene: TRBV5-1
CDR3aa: CASRWTMNTEAFF

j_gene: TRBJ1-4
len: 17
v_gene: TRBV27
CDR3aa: CASRLDRGRGTNEKLFF

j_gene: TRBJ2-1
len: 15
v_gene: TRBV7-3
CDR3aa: CASSRIRGLNNEQFF

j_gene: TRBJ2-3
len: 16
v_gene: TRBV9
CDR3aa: CASSARGGPSTDTQYF

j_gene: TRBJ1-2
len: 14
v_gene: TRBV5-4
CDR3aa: CASSKVRGGSGYTF

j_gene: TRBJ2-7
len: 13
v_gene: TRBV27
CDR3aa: CTSRRTGAYEQYF

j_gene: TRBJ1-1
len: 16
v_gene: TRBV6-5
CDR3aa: CASSYSTGQFDTEAFF

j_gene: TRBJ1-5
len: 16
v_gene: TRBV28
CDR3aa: CASSFSRAGGRQPQHF

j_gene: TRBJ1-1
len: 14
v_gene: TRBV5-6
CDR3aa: CASSLVSRYTEAFF

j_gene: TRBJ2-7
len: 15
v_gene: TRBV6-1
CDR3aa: CASSKQGFASYEQYF

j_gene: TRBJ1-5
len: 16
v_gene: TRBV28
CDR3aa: CASRQQGRGSNQPQHF

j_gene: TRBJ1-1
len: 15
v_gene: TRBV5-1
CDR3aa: CASSLGDSLNTEAFF

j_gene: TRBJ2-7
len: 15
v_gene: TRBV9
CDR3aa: CASSANAGGPYEQYF

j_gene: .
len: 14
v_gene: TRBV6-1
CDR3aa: CASSEPAQVYEQYF

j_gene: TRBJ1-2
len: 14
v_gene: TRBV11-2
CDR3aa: CASSLGTGLDGYTF

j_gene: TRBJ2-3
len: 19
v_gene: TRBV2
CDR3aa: CASSQTSGGLPRRTDTQYF

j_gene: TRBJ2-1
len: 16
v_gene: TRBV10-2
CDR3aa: CASSELITGSYNEQFF

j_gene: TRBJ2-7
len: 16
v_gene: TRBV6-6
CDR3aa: CASSSPGLAVSYEQYF

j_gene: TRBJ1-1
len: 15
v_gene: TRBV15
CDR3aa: CATSRLRAANTEAFF

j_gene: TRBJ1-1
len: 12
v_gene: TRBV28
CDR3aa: CASSLERYMAFF

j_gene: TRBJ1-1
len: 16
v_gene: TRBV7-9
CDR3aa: CASSSLGQGMNTEAFF

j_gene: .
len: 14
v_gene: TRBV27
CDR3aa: CASSSDGVAYEQYF